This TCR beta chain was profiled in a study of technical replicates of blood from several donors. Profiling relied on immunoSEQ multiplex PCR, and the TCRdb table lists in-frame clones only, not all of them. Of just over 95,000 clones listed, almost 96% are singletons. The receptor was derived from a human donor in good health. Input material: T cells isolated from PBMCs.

The CDR3: CARGQAPYEQYF. CDR3 bases: TGTGCCAGAGGACAGGCCCCCTACGAGCAGTACTTC. The chain combines TRBV2 with TRBJ2-7; 7 bases align to TRBD1. CDR1 is SNHLY, CDR2 FYNNEI, per germline. The CDR3 loop spans 12 amino acids. V was pared by 9 bases and J by 2 bases, with 4 bases of the junction left unmatched. The full variable domain, rest sourced from reference TRBV2 and TRBJ2-7, is EPEVTQTPSHQVTQMGQEVILRCVPISNHLYFYWYRQILGQKVEFLVSFYNNEISEKSEIFDDQFSVERPDGSNFTLKIRSTKLEDSAMYFCARGQAPYEQYFGPGTRLTVT.